The rows below give T cell receptor beta chains drawn from one sample of a study of shared clonotypes between healthy human individuals. Here immunoSEQ multiplex PCR was the method, and the copy in TCRdb shows in-frame clones only, minus some. Among roughly 2,500,000 clones listed, approximately 94% were seen once. Sequencing input: naive CD4+ T cells from PBMCs. The source of these receptors is a man between 18 and 35 years old in good health. Some clones in this sample may be carry-over from other donors' samples. Each CDR3 is given with its conserved first and last residue. A D gene is named only where the DNA matches it firmly. Clone size is shown for a subset of rows, as once, few, many or a class of expanded clone.

v_call: TRBV18; d_call: TRBD1; j_call: TRBJ2-7; clone_size: NA; cdr3_aa: CASSPGQGINEQYF; cdr3_nt: TGTGCCAGCTCACCGGGACAGGGGATCAACGAGCAGTACTTC
v_call: TRBV5-4; d_call: NA; j_call: TRBJ2-7; clone_size: NA; cdr3_aa: CASSPRNAYEQYF; cdr3_nt: TGTGCCAGCAGCCCACGGAACGCCTACGAGCAGTACTTC
v_call: TRBV18; d_call: NA; j_call: TRBJ1-2; clone_size: NA; cdr3_aa: CASSPRWERSSGYTF; cdr3_nt: TGTGCCAGCTCACCACGGTGGGAGCGCTCAAGTGGCTACACCTTC
v_call: TRBV2; d_call: NA; j_call: TRBJ1-2; clone_size: NA; cdr3_aa: CASSEGAAGGYTF; cdr3_nt: TGTGCCAGCAGTGAAGGCGCGGCGGGAGGCTACACCTTC
v_call: TRBV28; d_call: NA; j_call: TRBJ2-3; clone_size: NA; cdr3_aa: CASRGAGTDTQYF; cdr3_nt: TGTGCCAGCAGGGGGGCGGGCACAGATACGCAGTATTTT
v_call: TRBV19; d_call: TRBD2; j_call: TRBJ2-3; clone_size: NA; cdr3_aa: CASSIYGGGNEDTQYF; cdr3_nt: TGTGCCAGTAGTATTTATGGGGGAGGGAATGAAGATACGCAGTATTTT
v_call: TRBV2; d_call: TRBD2; j_call: TRBJ2-2; clone_size: NA; cdr3_aa: CASSGLAGGTGELFF; cdr3_nt: TGTGCCAGCAGTGGCCTAGCGGGAGGCACCGGGGAGCTGTTTTTT
v_call: TRBV9; d_call: NA; j_call: TRBJ2-3; clone_size: NA; cdr3_aa: CASSVGIAERTDTQYF; cdr3_nt: TGTGCCAGCAGCGTAGGGATAGCGGAGCGCACAGATACGCAGTATTTT
v_call: TRBV18; d_call: NA; j_call: TRBJ1-5; clone_size: once; cdr3_aa: CASSPQGGSNQPQHF; cdr3_nt: TGTGCCAGCTCACCACAGGGGGGGAGCAATCAGCCCCAGCATTTT
v_call: TRBV19; d_call: NA; j_call: TRBJ1-5; clone_size: once; cdr3_aa: CASRPAVRLNQPQHF; cdr3_nt: TGTGCCAGTAGGCCGGCGGTCCGCCTCAATCAGCCCCAGCATTTT
v_call: TRBV7-6; d_call: NA; j_call: TRBJ1-5; clone_size: NA; cdr3_aa: CASSAGTANQPQHF; cdr3_nt: TGTGCCAGCAGCGCCGGGACGGCGAATCAGCCCCAGCATTTT
v_call: TRBV4-2; d_call: NA; j_call: TRBJ2-2; clone_size: NA; cdr3_aa: CASSQEVPGELFF; cdr3_nt: TGTGCCAGCAGCCAAGAAGTTCCCGGGGAGCTGTTTTTT
v_call: TRBV27; d_call: NA; j_call: TRBJ2-7; clone_size: NA; cdr3_aa: CASSLRGPISYEQYF; cdr3_nt: TGTGCCAGCAGTTTGAGAGGGCCTATTTCCTACGAGCAGTACTTC
v_call: TRBV7-2; d_call: NA; j_call: TRBJ2-1; clone_size: NA; cdr3_aa: CASSLQGAGVSYNEQFF; cdr3_nt: TGTGCCAGCAGCTTACAGGGGGCGGGGGTCTCCTACAATGAGCAGTTCTTC
v_call: TRBV9; d_call: NA; j_call: TRBJ1-5; clone_size: NA; cdr3_aa: CASSPDSNQPQHF; cdr3_nt: TGTGCCAGCAGCCCCGACAGCAATCAGCCCCAGCATTTT
v_call: TRBV5-6; d_call: TRBD1; j_call: TRBJ1-5; clone_size: NA; cdr3_aa: CASSLRTGLNQPQHF; cdr3_nt: TGTGCCAGCAGCCTGCGGACAGGGCTCAATCAGCCCCAGCATTTT
v_call: TRBV5-1; d_call: NA; j_call: TRBJ1-6; clone_size: NA; cdr3_aa: CASRENSPLHF; cdr3_nt: TGCGCCAGCAGGGAGAATTCACCCCTCCACTTT
v_call: TRBV28; d_call: NA; j_call: TRBJ1-4; clone_size: NA; cdr3_aa: CASSTTDRIINEKLFF; cdr3_nt: TGTGCCAGCAGTACTACCGACAGGATCATTAATGAAAAACTGTTTTTT
v_call: TRBV27; d_call: NA; j_call: TRBJ2-1; clone_size: NA; cdr3_aa: CASSLDGRLYNEQFF; cdr3_nt: TGTGCCAGCAGTTTAGACGGACGCCTCTACAATGAGCAGTTCTTC
v_call: TRBV9; d_call: NA; j_call: TRBJ2-5; clone_size: NA; cdr3_aa: CASSARLGTRYQETQYF; cdr3_nt: TGTGCCAGCAGCGCCCGGCTTGGTACGCGGTACCAAGAGACCCAGTACTTC
v_call: TRBV10-1; d_call: NA; j_call: TRBJ2-3; clone_size: NA; cdr3_aa: CASSDTRAVTDTQYF; cdr3_nt: TGCGCCAGCAGTGATACCAGGGCTGTGACAGATACGCAGTATTTT
v_call: TRBV5-1; d_call: TRBD1; j_call: TRBJ2-5; clone_size: NA; cdr3_aa: CASSLRTGAYQETQYF; cdr3_nt: TGCGCCAGCAGCTTACGGACAGGGGCTTACCAAGAGACCCAGTACTTC
v_call: TRBV18; d_call: NA; j_call: TRBJ1-1; clone_size: NA; cdr3_aa: CASSSNTATGGTEAFF; cdr3_nt: TGTGCCAGCTCATCGAACACAGCGACCGGGGGGACTGAAGCTTTCTTT
v_call: TRBV6-5; d_call: NA; j_call: TRBJ1-2; clone_size: NA; cdr3_aa: CASSYSPDPQRYGYTF; cdr3_nt: TGTGCCAGCAGTTACTCGCCAGATCCTCAGCGATATGGCTACACCTTC
v_call: TRBV9; d_call: TRBD2; j_call: TRBJ2-1; clone_size: NA; cdr3_aa: CASAGTSGSYNEQFF; cdr3_nt: TGTGCCAGCGCCGGGACTAGCGGCTCTTACAATGAGCAGTTCTTC
v_call: TRBV6-6; d_call: TRBD2; j_call: TRBJ2-1; clone_size: NA; cdr3_aa: CASTPGGASYNEQFF; cdr3_nt: TGTGCCAGCACCCCGGGGGGGGCCTCCTACAATGAGCAGTTCTTC
v_call: TRBV25-1; d_call: NA; j_call: TRBJ1-1; clone_size: once; cdr3_aa: CATTPPETPTEAFF; cdr3_nt: TGTGCCACCACTCCACCCGAAACACCCACTGAAGCTTTCTTT
v_call: TRBV6-5; d_call: TRBD1; j_call: TRBJ1-2; clone_size: NA; cdr3_aa: CASSRHGTELNGYTF; cdr3_nt: TGTGCCAGCAGTAGACACGGGACAGAACTGAATGGCTACACCTTC
v_call: TRBV9; d_call: NA; j_call: TRBJ2-7; clone_size: NA; cdr3_aa: CASSPGWGSSYEQYF; cdr3_nt: TGTGCCAGCAGCCCGGGGTGGGGGTCCTCCTACGAGCAGTACTTC
v_call: TRBV6-1; d_call: TRBD1; j_call: TRBJ1-4; clone_size: NA; cdr3_aa: CASRDPGQGNEKLFF; cdr3_nt: TGTGCCAGCAGAGACCCGGGACAGGGGAATGAAAAACTGTTTTTT
v_call: TRBV6-6; d_call: NA; j_call: TRBJ1-3; clone_size: NA; cdr3_aa: CASSSPISGNTIYF; cdr3_nt: TGTGCCAGCAGTTCTCCGATCTCTGGAAACACCATATATTTT
v_call: TRBV5-1; d_call: NA; j_call: TRBJ1-1; clone_size: NA; cdr3_aa: CASSPDSDSRPAAFF; cdr3_nt: TGCGCCAGCAGCCCGGACAGCGATTCGAGGCCTGCCGCTTTCTTT
v_call: TRBV4-3; d_call: TRBD2; j_call: TRBJ2-7; clone_size: NA; cdr3_aa: CASSQEGGLADYEQYF; cdr3_nt: TGCGCCAGCAGCCAAGAGGGGGGACTAGCCGATTACGAGCAGTACTTC
v_call: TRBV14; d_call: TRBD1; j_call: TRBJ1-2; clone_size: NA; cdr3_aa: CASSQDTGTGKNYGYTF; cdr3_nt: TGTGCCAGCAGCCAAGACACCGGGACAGGGAAAAACTATGGCTACACCTTC
v_call: TRBV5-1; d_call: TRBD1; j_call: TRBJ1-2; clone_size: NA; cdr3_aa: CASSLEGQGFGYTF; cdr3_nt: TGCGCCAGCAGCTTGGAGGGACAGGGATTCGGCTACACCTTC
v_call: TRBV21-1; d_call: NA; j_call: TRBJ2-3; clone_size: NA; cdr3_aa: CASSTQGPDTQYF; cdr3_nt: TGTGCCAGCAGCACCCAAGGACCAGATACGCAGTATTTT
v_call: TRBV9; d_call: NA; j_call: TRBJ1-5; clone_size: NA; cdr3_aa: CASSETLGEPQHF; cdr3_nt: TGTGCCAGCAGCGAAACGTTAGGGGAGCCCCAGCATTTT
v_call: TRBV28; d_call: NA; j_call: TRBJ1-5; clone_size: NA; cdr3_aa: CASTDGAVSQPQHF; cdr3_nt: TGTGCCAGCACCGATGGGGCAGTCAGTCAGCCCCAGCATTTT
v_call: TRBV7-9; d_call: TRBD1; j_call: TRBJ2-7; clone_size: NA; cdr3_aa: CASSWKTGTGTYEQYF; cdr3_nt: TGTGCCAGCAGCTGGAAGACCGGGACAGGGACTTACGAGCAGTACTTC
v_call: TRBV30; d_call: TRBD2; j_call: TRBJ2-1; clone_size: once; cdr3_aa: CAWNGGGSVNEQFF; cdr3_nt: TGTGCCTGGAACGGAGGCGGGAGTGTGAATGAGCAGTTCTTC
v_call: TRBV7-2; d_call: TRBD2; j_call: TRBJ2-1; clone_size: NA; cdr3_aa: CASSLRATSGNYNEQFF; cdr3_nt: TGTGCCAGCAGCTTACGGGCGACTAGCGGGAATTACAATGAGCAGTTCTTC
v_call: TRBV28; d_call: NA; j_call: TRBJ1-5; clone_size: NA; cdr3_aa: CASSLSVRGGRGYNQPQHF; cdr3_nt: TGTGCCAGCAGTTTATCGGTACGAGGGGGGCGAGGGTACAATCAGCCCCAGCATTTT